The entry below gives a single T cell receptor (beta chain) sequence along with its context. The antigen is unknown. Repertoires were generated with immunoSEQ multiplex PCR, while TCRdb's copy carries only in-frame clones and drops some. Of 65,000 to 80,000 clones listed, approximately 84% were seen once; the top ten hold approximately 2.1%. With 7 bases removed from V and 9 bases from J, the gap between germline ends came to 10 bases. Germline lookup yields CDR1 MNHEY and CDR2 SMNVEV (reference sequence). The CDR3 has 11 residues. The data are from a study of OX40 agonist ivuxolimab in advanced cancers. Study-level background: Previous treatment with anti-PD-1, anti-PD-L1 or anti-CTLA-4 therapy was allowed; 40% had received some.

Regarding the study as a whole: Determination of antigen specificity was not performed for the expanded peripheral T cells.

The sequenced sample was CD4+ or CD8+ T cells sorted from blood, obtained in a trial of the OX40 agonist ivuxolimab. The receptor was derived from an adult with an advanced solid tumor such as melanoma, head and neck, liver or kidney cancer. J is TRBJ2-1 and V is TRBV27; D not certain. As DNA, the CDR3 is TGTGCCAGCAACTCCCGTGGTGAGCAGTTCTTC. Its protein is CASNSRGEQFF.